This is a list of T cell receptor beta chains from one sample in a study of blood T cells in healthy people across ages. TCRdb re-analysed the 5' RACE reads in MiXCR, keeping a single row per CDR3 protein. The sample holds 800,000 or so distinct CDR3 sequences, roughly 25% seen once. The same specimen was also included in a second study, on T cells of mothers and their children.

What was sequenced was blood. The receptor source for this set is a boy between 10 and 17 years old in good health. Each CDR3 is given with its conserved first and last residue. A D gene is named only where the DNA matches it firmly. The listing skips clone size in some rows; elsewhere it reads once, few, many or a size class.

. | TRBJ2-7 | . | TRBV4-1 | CASSQVAGEIYEQYF | TGCGCCAGCAGCCAAGTCGCAGGGGAAATCTACGAGCAGTACTTC
. | TRBJ2-4 | . | TRBV11-2 | CASSLGTMGAVAKNIQYF | TGTGCCAGCAGCCTAGGAACCATGGGGGCAGTAGCCAAAAACATTCAGTACTTC
. | TRBJ2-7 | . | TRBV20-1 | CSARDPRSRGYEQYF | TGCAGTGCTAGAGATCCCAGGAGTAGAGGGTACGAGCAGTACTTC
. | TRBJ1-4 | few | TRBV20-1 | CSARRTAKNEKLFF | TGCAGTGCTAGGCGAACAGCAAAGAATGAAAAACTGTTTTTT
. | TRBJ1-2 | few | TRBV7-9 | CASSQSHGYTF | TGTGCCAGCAGCCAAAGCCATGGCTACACCTTC
. | TRBJ2-7 | . | TRBV28 | CASSFQGPAYEQYF | TGTGCCAGCAGTTTTCAGGGTCCGGCCTACGAGCAGTACTTC
. | TRBJ1-4 | . | TRBV4-1 | CASSQVQGQGYEKLFF | TGCGCCAGCAGCCAAGTACAGGGTCAGGGCTATGAAAAACTGTTTTTT
. | TRBJ2-1 | . | TRBV20-1 | CSAYYNEQFF | TGCAGTGCCTACTACAATGAGCAGTTCTTC
TRBD2 | TRBJ2-2 | . | TRBV12-3/TRBV12-4 | CASSIRLAANTGELFF | TGTGCCAGCAGCATCCGACTAGCGGCAAACACCGGGGAGCTGTTTTTT
TRBD1 | TRBJ2-4 | many | TRBV7-8 | CASSFSGTGVGNIQYF | TGTGCCAGCAGCTTTTCAGGGACAGGGGTGGGGAACATTCAGTACTTC
. | TRBJ2-7 | few | TRBV27 | CASSPSGAQGLGEQYF | TGTGCCAGCAGTCCATCGGGGGCACAGGGTCTGGGGGAGCAGTACTTC
. | TRBJ1-1 | . | TRBV12-3/TRBV12-4 | CASTLGGGREAFF | TGTGCCAGCACCTTGGGGGGGGGCCGTGAAGCTTTCTTT
TRBD1 | TRBJ2-5 | few | TRBV29-1 | CSVLDRYQETQYF | TGCAGCGTTTTGGACAGGTACCAAGAGACCCAGTACTTC
. | TRBJ2-3 | few | TRBV5-1 | CASSLYREPDTQYF | TGCGCCAGCAGCTTGTACAGGGAGCCAGATACGCAGTATTTT
TRBD2 | TRBJ2-7 | . | TRBV20-1 | CSASASGPYEQYF | TGCAGTGCTTCGGCTAGCGGACCTTACGAGCAGTACTTC
TRBD1 | TRBJ1-4 | . | TRBV7-9 | CASSARDSGNEKLFF | TGTGCCAGCAGCGCAAGGGACAGCGGTAATGAAAAACTGTTTTTT
TRBD2 | TRBJ2-3 | . | TRBV13 | CASSCGLTGTSGVDTQYF | TGTGCCAGCAGCTGCGGACTCACCGGGACTAGCGGGGTAGATACGCAGTATTTT
. | TRBJ2-7 | few | TRBV27 | CASSLDGRNYEQYF | TGTGCCAGCAGTTTAGACGGCAGAAACTACGAGCAGTACTTC
. | TRBJ1-1 | . | TRBV7-3 | CASSLDGGKSAFF | TGTGCCAGCAGCTTAGATGGTGGGAAATCGGCTTTCTTT
TRBD1 | TRBJ2-3 | . | TRBV5-1 | CASSVTGMMADTQYF | TGCGCCAGCAGCGTGACAGGGATGATGGCAGATACGCAGTATTTT
. | TRBJ1-4 | few | TRBV7-2 | CASSFAGTDEKLFF | TGTGCCAGCAGCTTCGCGGGTACTGATGAAAAACTGTTTTTT
. | TRBJ1-2 | few | TRBV6-5 | CASSRVRGGSGYTF | TGTGCCAGCAGCCGAGTTCGGGGGGGCAGTGGCTACACCTTC
. | TRBJ2-5 | . | TRBV7-2 | CASSFSPHLETQYF | TGTGCCAGCAGCTTTTCCCCCCACCTGGAGACCCAGTACTTC
TRBD2 | TRBJ2-7 | . | TRBV15 | CATSTWTPGGYEQYF | TGTGCCACCAGCACATGGACCCCGGGGGGATACGAGCAGTACTTC
TRBD1 | TRBJ2-7 | . | TRBV5-1 | CASQPAPDRGYEQYF | TGCGCCAGCCAACCAGCCCCGGACAGGGGATACGAGCAGTACTTC
TRBD1 | TRBJ1-4 | . | TRBV28 | CASRFGTGTNEKLFF | TGTGCCAGCAGATTTGGGACAGGGACTAATGAAAAACTGTTTTTT
. | TRBJ1-6 | . | TRBV30 | CAWSNWQGNSPLHF | TGTGCCTGGAGTAACTGGCAGGGGAATTCACCCCTCCACTTT
TRBD2 | TRBJ2-4 | . | TRBV7-9 | CASSNSGAKNIQYF | TGTGCCAGCAGCAATAGCGGGGCCAAAAACATTCAGTACTTC
. | TRBJ2-3 | many | TRBV3-1 | CASSRRGTDTQYF | TGTGCCAGCAGCCGCAGGGGCACAGATACGCAGTATTTT
TRBD1 | TRBJ2-7 | . | TRBV6-5 | CASSFGQGLVVGYEQYF | TGTGCCAGCAGTTTCGGACAGGGGTTGGTCGTGGGCTACGAGCAGTACTTC
. | TRBJ1-1 | many | TRBV28 | CASSLGGDTEAFF | TGTGCCAGCAGTTTAGGAGGGGATACTGAAGCTTTCTTT
TRBD2 | TRBJ2-3 | . | TRBV5-1 | CASSSSGSGTDTQYF | TGCGCCAGCAGCTCTAGCGGCAGTGGTACAGATACGCAGTATTTT
TRBD2 | TRBJ2-2 | . | TRBV20-1 | CSARGLAVPRGNGELFF | TGCAGTGCTCGGGGACTAGCGGTCCCCCGGGGGAACGGGGAGCTGTTTTTT
. | TRBJ2-3 | few | TRBV20-1 | CSARASADTQYF | TGCAGTGCTAGAGCTAGCGCTGATACGCAGTATTTT
. | TRBJ1-2 | few | TRBV12-3/TRBV12-4 | CASRTRGSVGYGYTF | TGTGCCAGCAGGACCCGGGGCTCGGTCGGGTATGGCTACACCTTC
TRBD2 | TRBJ2-3 | few | TRBV7-8 | CASSSGTSGDGTDTQYF | TGTGCCAGCAGCTCGGGCACTAGCGGGGATGGCACAGATACGCAGTATTTT
. | TRBJ2-1 | few | TRBV6-5 | CASSYSVQGRSNNEQFF | TGTGCCAGCAGTTACTCGGTACAGGGAAGATCTAACAATGAGCAGTTCTTC
. | TRBJ2-7 | . | TRBV20-1 | CSARRESPPYEQYF | TGCAGTGCCAGACGGGAATCTCCCCCCTACGAGCAGTACTTC
. | TRBJ2-7 | . | TRBV7-8 | CASSLALFAQVSYEQYF | TGTGCCAGCAGCTTAGCTCTATTCGCGCAGGTCTCCTACGAGCAGTACTTC
TRBD1 | TRBJ1-1 | few | TRBV27 | CASSSTGVIGMNTEAFF | TGTGCCAGCAGTTCGACAGGGGTTATTGGGATGAACACTGAAGCTTTCTTT
. | TRBJ2-5 | . | TRBV6-5 | CASSPPGVLQGTQYF | TGTGCCAGCAGTCCCCCTGGGGTCCTCCAGGGGACCCAGTACTTC